The clone carrying this T cell receptor (beta chain) was seen a few times. Antigen: not known. The data were obtained in a study of T-cell memory formation after mild COVID-19. Constant-segment primers served in 5'RACE that generated TCR alpha and TCR beta cDNA libraries bearing sample barcodes and UMIs. Each CDR3 protein gets one entry after TCRdb re-called the 5' RACE reads with MiXCR. The sample shows 100,000 or so distinct CDR3 sequences, around 10% of them seen only once. Trimming stripped 5 bases from V and 5 bases from J, with 9 bases between. This CDR3 has 11 amino acids. Germline values: CDR1 SQVTM, CDR2 ANQGSEA. Findings and caveats of the study: The study found contracting CD4+ clones mainly in CM and EM and contracting CD8+ clones in EMRA. What remained unconfirmed was the SARS-CoV-2 specificity of second-wave clones peaking on day 37.

V is TRBV29-1 and J is TRBJ1-2; D uncertain. This TCR came from a man between 18 and 35 years old who had mild COVID-19 (a few samples of this study predate the infection). Cell type and time point are not known. The sequenced sample was PBMCs or a T cell subset sorted from them (not recorded which). DNA for the CDR3: TGCAGCGTTAAATATCTTTATGGCTACACCTTC. This codes for CSVKYLYGYTF.